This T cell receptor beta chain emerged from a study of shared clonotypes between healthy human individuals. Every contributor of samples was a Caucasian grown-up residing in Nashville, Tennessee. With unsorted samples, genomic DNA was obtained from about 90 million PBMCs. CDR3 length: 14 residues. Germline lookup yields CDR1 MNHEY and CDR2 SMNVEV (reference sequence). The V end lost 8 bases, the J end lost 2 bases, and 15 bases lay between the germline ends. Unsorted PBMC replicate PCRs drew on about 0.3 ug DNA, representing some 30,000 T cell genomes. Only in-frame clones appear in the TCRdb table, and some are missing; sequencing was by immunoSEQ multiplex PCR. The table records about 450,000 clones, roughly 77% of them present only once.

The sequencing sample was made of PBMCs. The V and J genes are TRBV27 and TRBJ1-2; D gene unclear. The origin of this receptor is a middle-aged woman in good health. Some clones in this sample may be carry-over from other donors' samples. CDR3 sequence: CASGLRGPNYGYTF. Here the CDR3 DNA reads TGTGCCAGCGGCTTACGTGGTCCCAACTATGGCTACACCTTC.